Each of the 22 T cell receptor beta chains below was sequenced from the same sample in a study of Graves' ophthalmopathy and Graves' hyperthyroidism. RNA transcripts were the source from which TCR beta CDR3 regions were amplified. First-round RT-PCR employed HTBI primers, with a second-round multiplex PCR after it. TCRdb passed the multiplex PCR reads through MiXCR, listing each CDR3 protein once. This sample has over a million distinct CDR3 sequences; about 35% occur once, and the top ten carry 11%. Sequenced material: peripheral blood or thyroid tissue (not recorded which). The origin of the receptors is an adult man with Graves' hyperthyroidism.

This clonotype has ten or more counts. The J gene is TRBJ2-2, the V gene TRBV7-9; no clear D gene. V lost 0 bases, J lost 7 bases, and 6 bases lay in between. In germline, CDR1 is SEHNR, CDR2 FQNEAQ (reference sequence). The CDR3 loop spans 13 amino acids. CDR3 sequence (DNA): TGTGCCAGCAGCTTAGCTACAGTCGGGGAGCTGTTTTTT. It encodes CASSLATVGELFF. Complete variable domain (other parts from reference TRBV7-9 and TRBJ2-2): DTGVSQNPRHKITKRGQNVTFRCDPISEHNRLYWYRQTLGQGPEFLTYFQNEAQLEKSRLLSDRFSAERPKGSFSTLEIQRTEQGDSAMYLCASSLATVGELFFGEGSRLTVL.

This clonotype has at least ten counts. CDR3 region: CASSPSRGIGYTF. As DNA, the CDR3 is TGTGCCAGCAGTCCTAGCAGGGGAATTGGCTACACCTTC. The chain has TRBV12-3 or TRBV12-4 and TRBJ1-2, with a possible D match to TRBD1 (6 bases). The CDR3 length is 13 residues. V lost 5 bases and J 7 bases, leaving 14 bases between the germline ends.

This sequence joins TRBV10-3 and TRBJ1-1; 9 bases are shared with TRBD1. Looked up from germline, CDR1 is ENHRY and CDR2 is SYGVKD. V gave up 6 bases and J gave up 1 base; unmatched junction bases: 12. This CDR3 contains 17 residues. DNA of the CDR3: TGTGCCATCAGCTTTCTACCGGGACAGGGATGGAACACTGAAGCTTTCTTT. Its translation: CAISFLPGQGWNTEAFF.

The chain has TRBV10-3 and TRBJ1-3; D ambiguous. The germline gives CDR1 ENHRY, CDR2 SYGVKD. Between the trimmed V and J ends, which lost 6 bases and 7 bases, there was a span of 13 bases. The CDR3 has 13 amino acids. CDR3 nucleotide sequence: TGTGCCATCAGGGATTCCATTGGCAACACCATATATTTT. This sequence encodes CAIRDSIGNTIYF.

The chain is built from TRBV29-1 and TRBJ1-1, with 9 bases matching TRBD1. The length of the CDR3 is 12 residues. Germline CDR1 SQVTM, CDR2 ANQGSEA. Unmatched junction bases numbered 9, after V lost 5 bases and J lost 11 bases. Here the CDR3 DNA reads TGCAGCGTTACAGGGACAGGGCAAGACGCTTTCTTT. It is translated as CSVTGTGQDAFF.

This clonotype showed up just a few times. The gene calls are TRBV12-3 or TRBV12-4 and TRBJ2-7; a possible D gene is TRBD2 (5 bases). The V end lost 6 bases, the J end lost 0 bases, and 12 bases lay between the germline ends. The CDR3 runs 14 residues. The CDR3 here is CASRSSLGSYEQYF. DNA of the CDR3: TGTGCCAGCAGGTCTTCACTAGGCTCCTACGAGCAGTACTTC.

This clonotype has just a few counts. V is TRBV29-1 and J is TRBJ1-1; D ambiguous. The CDR3 covers 14 residues. From germline, CDR1 is SQVTM and CDR2 ANQGSEA. Trimming took off 1 base at V and 3 bases at J, with 12 bases between the two ends. The CDR3 DNA follows: TGCAGCGTTGAAGCCCCCGGTTGGCACACTGAAGCTTTCTTT. It yields the protein CSVEAPGWHTEAFF.

This clonotype was observed a few times. The J gene is TRBJ2-2, the V gene TRBV19; 10 bases are shared with TRBD2. V was clipped by 5 bases and J by 7 bases; unmatched bases: 7. The CDR3 is 15 amino acids. Germline-derived CDR1 and CDR2 are LNHDA and SQIVND (reference sequence). The CDR3 protein is CASSSSGRGIGELFF. The CDR3 DNA sequence: TGTGCCAGTAGTTCGAGCGGGAGGGGCATCGGGGAGCTGTTTTTT.

This clonotype appeared once. The chain has TRBV10-3 and TRBJ1-2, with D uncertain. Germline CDR1 and CDR2: ENHRY and SYGVKD. Deletions cut 4 bases from V and 7 bases from J, with 16 bases between. The CDR3 contains 14 residues. CDR3 sequence reads: CAISGKSGAVGYTF. For the CDR3, the DNA is TGTGCCATCAGTGGCAAGTCGGGTGCAGTTGGCTACACCTTC.

The gene calls are TRBV7-8 and TRBJ2-5; 15 bases are shared with TRBD2. V was pared by 7 bases and J by 5 bases, with 5 bases of the junction left unmatched. The CDR3 is 15 amino acids. CDR1 and CDR2 from the germline V gene are SGHVS and FQNEAQ. DNA for the CDR3: TGTGCCAGCAAGGGACTAGCGGGAGGTATGGAGACCCAGTACTTC. It translates to CASKGLAGGMETQYF.

This chain joins TRBV27 and TRBJ2-7, with 10 bases matching TRBD1. CDR3 length: 13 residues. Germline-derived CDR1 and CDR2 are MNHEY and SMNVEV (reference sequence). V dropped 8 bases and J dropped 5; count of bases not matched to a gene: 6. The DNA of the CDR3 is TGTGCCAGCCGGGGGACAGGGGTCCACGAGCAGTACTTC. Amino acid sequence: CASRGTGVHEQYF.

The chain uses TRBV6-6 and TRBJ1-2; 7 nucleotides line up with TRBD1. Trimming took 8 bases from V and 1 from J; bases not matched to a gene: 10. CDR3 size: 15 residues. Germline CDR1 is MNHNY and CDR2 is SVGAGI (reference sequence). The CDR3 region is CASLDPGQFNYGYTF. CDR3 DNA: TGTGCCAGCCTTGACCCGGGACAGTTTAACTATGGCTACACCTTC.

The gene calls are TRBV7-9 and TRBJ1-1; D unresolved. The CDR3 contains 14 residues. Germline CDR1 and CDR2: SEHNR and FQNEAQ (reference sequence). Between the trimmed V and J ends, which lost 3 bases and 6 bases, there was a span of 14 bases. The CDR3 sequence: CASSLTISSAEAFF. In DNA, the CDR3 is TGTGCCAGCAGCTTGACTATATCTTCGGCTGAAGCTTTCTTT.

For this clonotype: This may stem from a read error, because a much larger clone lies one nucleotide away. The chain joins TRBV9 to TRBJ2-5, with a tentative D call TRBD2 (5 bases). The CDR3 is 16 residues long. CDR1 SGDLS and CDR2 YYNGEE come from the germline V gene. CDR3 protein: CARSLEFRTQQETQYF. The CDR3 DNA follows: TGTGCCCGCAGCTTAGAATTCCGGACTCAACAAGAGACCCAGTACTTC.

This clonotype was observed many times. The gene calls are TRBV4-1 and TRBJ1-1, with D hard to call. The V end lost 4 bases, the J end lost 0 bases, and 12 bases lay between the germline ends. The germline gives CDR1 MGHRA, CDR2 YSYEKL. This CDR3 has 15 residues. Here the CDR3 DNA reads TGCGCCAGCAGCCGGACGGAGACAATGAACACTGAAGCTTTCTTT. It encodes CASSRTETMNTEAFF.

The CDR3 here is CAISDEDRNNSPLHF. CDR3 sequence (DNA): TGTGCCATCAGTGATGAAGACAGGAATAATTCACCCCTCCACTTT. J is TRBJ1-6 and V is TRBV10-3; tentatively, D is TRBD1 (6 bases). Deletions cut 3 bases from V and 5 bases from J, with 11 bases between. The CDR3 is 15 amino acids. Germline values: CDR1 ENHRY, CDR2 SYGVKD.

The V call is TRBV9, the J call TRBJ2-7, with 7 bases aligning to TRBD1. Germline lookup yields CDR1 SGDLS and CDR2 YYNGEE. The CDR3 is 15 residues long. Germline trimming cut 2 bases from V and 3 bases from J; bases unmatched to any gene: 8. This CDR3 reads CASSVRDSKDYEQYF. CDR3 in DNA: TGTGCCAGCAGCGTCCGGGACAGCAAGGACTACGAGCAGTACTTC.

At least ten counts were recorded for this clonotype. The chain employs TRBV10-2 and TRBJ1-5; TRBD1 is a possible D gene (5 bases). Trimming removed 8 bases at V and 7 bases at J, with 21 bases between. CDR1 and CDR2 (germline): WSHSY, SAAADI. This CDR3 is 15 amino acids long. The CDR3 sequence is CASGVGQGRGQPQHF. CDR3 coding DNA: TGCGCCAGCGGGGTGGGCCAGGGACGAGGACAGCCCCAGCATTTT.

Note on this clonotype: Without the conserved terminal phenylalanine or tryptophan, this CDR3 likely stems from a read error. V is TRBV12-3 or TRBV12-4 and J is TRBJ2-5, with 9 bases that match TRBD1. The CDR3 is 14 amino acids. Trimming took 5 bases from V and 5 from J; bases not matched to a gene: 6. CDR3 DNA sequence: TGTGCCAGCAGTCGGACAGGGGCCGGGGAGACCCAGTACGTC. Amino acids: CASSRTGAGETQYV.

The chain couples TRBV12-3 or TRBV12-4 to TRBJ1-1; D is unclear. CDR3 size: 12 residues. The CDR3 nucleotides are TGTGCTAGCCGGGGATCAAACACTGAAGCTTTCTTT. This codes for CASRGSNTEAFF.

J is TRBJ1-2 and V is TRBV9; 8 nucleotides match TRBD1. Per the germline V gene, CDR1 is SGDLS and CDR2 is YYNGEE. The CDR3 loop spans 14 amino acids. V shed 5 bases, J shed 8 bases, and the junction held 11 bases outside the gene matches. CDR3 DNA sequence: TGTGCCAGCAGTGGCCCAGGACAGGGTCGCGGCTACACCTTC. The encoded protein is CASSGPGQGRGYTF. The entire variable domain, with the rest obtained from reference TRBV9 and TRBJ1-2, is as follows: DSGVTQTPKHLITATGQRVTLRCSPRSGDLSVYWYQQSLDQGLQFLIQYYNGEERAKGNILERFSAQQFPDLHSELNLSSLELGDSALYFCASSGPGQGRGYTFGSGTRLTVV.

This clonotype was seen ten or more times. This chain joins TRBV20-1 and TRBJ1-6; 8 nucleotides align to TRBD1. The CDR3 length is 15 residues. Germline-derived CDR1 and CDR2 are DFQATT and SNEGSKA (reference sequence). Trimming at V came to 6 bases and at J to 9 bases, leaving 13 bases not matched to a gene. CDR3: CSANRGALDSSPLHF. CDR3 DNA sequence: TGCAGTGCAAACAGGGGGGCGTTAGACAGTTCACCCCTCCACTTT.